This TCR beta chain was obtained from a study of blood T cell repertoires in COVID-19 (dated by TCRdb to between 2020 and 2021). Study-wide context: Samples from collaborators originated in the United States, Italy and Spain and spanned both the acute and convalescent phases of COVID-19. The samples were drawn from the first 160 participants of the ongoing ImmuneRACE study and from roughly 1,300 subjects provided by 6 global collaborators. The prospective study material was composed of cDNA or gDNA derived from T cells, B-cell-depleted T cells, or PBMCs. Where HLA class I and class II types were available, the types were taken from metadata supplied by the sample provider, not from assay-based typing. The repertoires were released in a freely available public database intended as a resource for research on the immune response to SARS-CoV-2. Subjects who had been exposed to COVID-19, were actively infected with it, or had recovered from it provided the deeply sampled blood TCRbeta repertoires that made up the dataset. Nearly every sample came with metadata listing a de-identified subject ID, COVID-19 status, age in years and sex.

TCRbeta CDR3 regions were amplified from genomic DNA by means of the immunoSEQ Assay, a bias-controlled multiplex PCR. Under the source paper's analysis protocol: The number of nucleated cells in each sample was estimated from the amplification of reference gene primers within the assay. To quantify the absolute abundance of each unique TCRbeta CDR3 rearrangement, sequence reads were collapsed and filtered. Productive Simpson clonality was computed per sample as the square root of Simpson's diversity index over productive rearrangements. TCRdb took this table from immuneACCESS and kept in-frame rearrangements with V and J called. Such tables lack part of the clones; where checked against another copy, unresolved V genes explain under half of the gap, and the rest is unexplained. The V and J calls and clone size were taken over from that table, and D and trimming were inferred from the DNA. The sample table contains fewer than 250,000 clones; only one count was recorded for roughly nine tenths of them. The top ten clonotypes cover over 0.75% of the sample.

One collaborating source in Seattle enrolled patients during active infection and followed them longitudinally through the course of disease. Each collaborating institution followed its own protocols to collect whole blood in K2EDTA tubes. For TCRbeta analysis, collaborator samples were shipped as frozen whole blood, as isolated PBMCs, or as DNA extracted from either sample type. General study outcomes and caveats: The quantity of clinical and demographic metadata differed by source and by participant and was supplied without curation.

Concerning this clone itself: Its cognate antigen has yet to be identified. Base qualities were left out, and no much larger clone turns up one base away.

The sequence came from a man aged 60-69 years with COVID-19, enrolled during active disease. The sequenced sample consisted of peripheral blood.

DNA sequence: TGTGCCAGCAGCTTAATTAGCGGGGTTACCTACAATGAGCAGTTCTTC. Translated, it gives CASSLISGVTYNEQFF. The rearranged segments are TRBV3-1 (or the pseudogene TRBV3-2) and TRBJ2-1; 8 junctional bases match TRBD2. For this chain, trimming is 5 bases at the V end and 2 bases at the J end, and the number of junction bases without a gene match is 8. As encoded in the germline V gene (reference sequence), CDR1 is LGHDT while CDR2 is YNNKEL. Counted from cysteine to phenylalanine, this CDR3 has 16 amino acids. Only the CDR3 DNA stays, 48 bases, in frame from base 1.